This entry concerns a single T cell receptor beta chain. This sample is drawn from a study of cytomegalovirus exposure and HLA in healthy donors. Primers: 60 Vbeta forward and 13 Jbeta reverse. The assay was immunoSEQ multiplex PCR, and TCRdb's table has in-frame clones only and misses some. The repertoire table contains about 130,000 clones. Germline assignment: CDR1 MDHEN and CDR2 SYDVKM. V was shortened by 3 bases and J by 10 bases, with 13 bases between the two germline ends. CDR3 length equals 14 residues. The V and J genes are TRBV28 and TRBJ1-6, with D uncertain. The clonotype originates from a middle-aged woman in good health and CMV-seropositive. Sequencing was performed on PBMCs. The CDR3 loop reads CASSFHSSNSPLHF. CDR3 bases: TGTGCCAGCAGTTTCCATTCCTCTAACTCACCCCTCCACTTT.